This TCR beta chain was recorded in a study of cytomegalovirus exposure and HLA in healthy donors. Study outcomes and limitations: In a later analysis, TCR beta V- and J-gene trimming was associated with a missense DCLRE1C variant.

PCR was performed using 60 Vbeta and 13 Jbeta primers. Only in-frame clones appear in the TCRdb table, and some are missing; sequencing was by immunoSEQ multiplex PCR. The table shows 160,000 or so clones, with about 85% occurring only once. On this clone: Its antigen is not known.

The sample comprised PBMCs. The receptor comes from a male donor in good health and CMV-seropositive.

Here the CDR3 DNA reads TGTGCCAGCAGCTTAAAGCGGGGTCGCACAGATACGCAGTATTTT. As protein: CASSLKRGRTDTQYF. V is TRBV7-3 and J is TRBJ2-3; 7 bases fit TRBD2. The germline gives CDR1 SGHTA, CDR2 FQGTGA. V lost 1 base and J lost 1; bases outside the gene matches: 2. The CDR3 sequence is 15 residues long.